These T cell receptor beta chains were read from a single sample in a study of PD-L1 blockade in urothelial cancer. The table came from immunoSEQ multiplex PCR; TCRdb's copy has only in-frame clones and leaves some out. The table lists 95,000 to 100,000 clones, roughly 84% of them singletons, with roughly 2% in the top ten. The source material was PBMCs, sampled around atezolizumab (anti-PD-L1) treatment. Receptors originate from a man in his sixties with urothelial cancer. The CDR3 runs from the conserved cysteine through the conserved F or W.

TRBJ2-7 TRBV16 CASSQPPGTSSYEQYF
TRBJ1-4 TRBV5-1 CASRKDSTNEKLFF
TRBJ2-1 TRBV5-1 CASSLDQGPYNEQFF
TRBJ2-3 TRBV10-3 CAIRGAGSPTDTQYF
TRBJ2-7 TRBV7-9 CASRLSSYEQYF
TRBJ1-5 TRBV6-5 CASQQGRGQPQHF
TRBJ1-2 TRBV6-6 CASTREGRDYGYTF
TRBJ1-2 TRBV6-5 CASSPQGAGYGYTF
TRBJ2-1 TRBV27 CASSLSVGGYNEQFF
TRBJ2-3 TRBV2 CASSFDEAGTSGGANTQYF
TRBJ2-3 TRBV7-8 CASSYRTSGTDTQYF
TRBJ2-5 TRBV9 CASSVGTSGRASSQETQYF
TRBJ2-5 TRBV19 CASSAGGGRETQYF
TRBJ1-5 TRBV7-9 CASSAETGGSQHF
TRBJ1-5 TRBV7-8 CASSLDSGQGYQPQHF
TRBJ2-1 TRBV5-4 CASSLGTSGLSSYNEQFF
TRBJ2-2 TRBV5-4 CASSPPSPNTGELFF
TRBJ2-5 TRBV7-9 CASSKRTAQETQYF
TRBJ2-5 TRBV7-9 CAGQGSVETQYF
TRBJ2-7 TRBV15 CATSSPPLYEQYF
TRBJ2-4 TRBV2 CASSEFGGKNIQYF
TRBJ1-5 TRBV6-1 CASSGLGSNQPQHF
TRBJ2-4 TRBV7-2 CASSPGQANIQYF
TRBJ1-1 TRBV10-3 CATAGRVGTEAFF
TRBJ2-3 TRBV5-1 CASSWYPRGGASDTQYF
TRBJ2-5 TRBV28 CASSLVAMETQYF
TRBJ2-1 TRBV4-2 CASSPPGLAGDNEQFF
TRBJ2-7 TRBV4-3 CASSQARTGLIEQYF
TRBJ2-1 TRBV19 CASTFAGYNEQFF
TRBJ1-4 TRBV4-2 CASSLPGTGVEKLFF
TRBJ2-1 TRBV27 CASSFFASGSNEQFF
TRBJ2-1 TRBV27 CASSGRASGLTYNEQFF
TRBJ2-3 TRBV5-6 CASSLRTGTTDTQYF
TRBJ2-7 TRBV6-1 CASGEVAGSSYEQYF
TRBJ2-5 TRBV2 CASQPLQGRLKTQYF
TRBJ2-5 TRBV19 CASGTSGQETQYF
TRBJ1-6 TRBV5-1 CASSYEGGENSPLHF
TRBJ2-5 TRBV10-3 CAISGGETQYF
TRBJ1-5 TRBV6-1 CASSESVQINQPQHF
TRBJ2-5 TRBV6-5 CASSYSWLAVQETQYF
TRBJ2-1 TRBV5-6 CASSLRTGAYNEQFF